Included here is one TCR beta chain sequence, with context. The sample originates from a study of blood T cell repertoires in COVID-19. The CDR3 covers 17 residues. CDR1 and CDR2 (germline): LGHNT, FRNRAP. The V and J ends lost 6 bases and 0 bases respectively, with 15 bases between them. Per the authors' pipeline: For nucleated cells, counts were estimated from reference gene primer amplification. Sequencing used immunoSEQ multiplex PCR; TCRdb keeps in-frame clones, though not all of them. That table is the source of V, J and clone size, and D and trimming were worked out from the DNA. The table records 40,000 to 50,000 clones, approximately 86% of them present only once. Clinical histories supplied by participants themselves formed the basis of cohort assignment.

The sequence was collected from a woman aged 45-65 years who had recovered from COVID-19. The sample taken for sequencing was PBMCs or T cells enriched from blood (not recorded which). The rearrangement uses TRBV12-5 and TRBJ1-6; D is possibly TRBD1 (6 bases). The CDR3 loop reads CASGKGDRSSYNSPLHF. The CDR3, as DNA: TGTGCTAGTGGCAAGGGGGATAGGAGCTCCTATAATTCACCCCTCCACTTT.